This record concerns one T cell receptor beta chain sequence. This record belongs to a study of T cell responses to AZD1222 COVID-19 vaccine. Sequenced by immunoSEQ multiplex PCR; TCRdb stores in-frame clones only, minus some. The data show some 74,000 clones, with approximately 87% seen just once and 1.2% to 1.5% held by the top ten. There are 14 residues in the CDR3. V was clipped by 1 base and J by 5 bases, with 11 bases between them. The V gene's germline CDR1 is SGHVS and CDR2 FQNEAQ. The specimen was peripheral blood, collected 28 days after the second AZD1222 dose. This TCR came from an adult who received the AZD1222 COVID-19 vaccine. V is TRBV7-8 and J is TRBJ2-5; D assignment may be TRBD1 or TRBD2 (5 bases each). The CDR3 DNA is TGTGCCAGCAGCTTAGGAGGGGCAGGGGAGACCCAGTACTTC. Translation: CASSLGGAGETQYF.